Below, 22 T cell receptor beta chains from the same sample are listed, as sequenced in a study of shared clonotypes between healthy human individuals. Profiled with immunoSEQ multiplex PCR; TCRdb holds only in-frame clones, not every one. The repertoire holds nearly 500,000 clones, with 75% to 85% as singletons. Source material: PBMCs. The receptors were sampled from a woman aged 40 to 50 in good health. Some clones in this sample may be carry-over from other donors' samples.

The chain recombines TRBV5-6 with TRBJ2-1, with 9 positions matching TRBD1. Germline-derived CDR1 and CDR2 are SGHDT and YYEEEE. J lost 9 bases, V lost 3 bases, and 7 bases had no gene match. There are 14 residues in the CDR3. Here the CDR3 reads CASSSYRGLAEQFF. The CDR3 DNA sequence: TGTGCCAGCAGCTCCTACAGGGGGCTTGCTGAGCAGTTCTTC.

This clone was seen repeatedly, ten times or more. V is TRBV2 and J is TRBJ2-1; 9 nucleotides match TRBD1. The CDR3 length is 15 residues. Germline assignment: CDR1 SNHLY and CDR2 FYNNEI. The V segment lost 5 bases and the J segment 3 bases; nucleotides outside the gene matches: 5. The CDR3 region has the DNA TGTGCCAGCAGTCCAGACAGGGGGTACTACAATGAGCAGTTCTTC. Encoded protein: CASSPDRGYYNEQFF.

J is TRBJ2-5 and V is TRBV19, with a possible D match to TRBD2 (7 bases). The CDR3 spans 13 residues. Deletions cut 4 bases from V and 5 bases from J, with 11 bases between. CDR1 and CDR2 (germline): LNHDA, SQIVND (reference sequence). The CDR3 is CASSTAGAETQYF. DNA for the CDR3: TGTGCCAGTAGTACCGCGGGGGCGGAGACCCAGTACTTC.

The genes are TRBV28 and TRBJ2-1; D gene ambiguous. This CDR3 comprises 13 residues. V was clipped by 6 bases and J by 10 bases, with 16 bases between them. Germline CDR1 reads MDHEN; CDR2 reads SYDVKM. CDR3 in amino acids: CASSPTRVGEQFF. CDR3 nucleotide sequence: TGTGCCAGCAGCCCTACTCGGGTAGGGGAGCAGTTCTTC.

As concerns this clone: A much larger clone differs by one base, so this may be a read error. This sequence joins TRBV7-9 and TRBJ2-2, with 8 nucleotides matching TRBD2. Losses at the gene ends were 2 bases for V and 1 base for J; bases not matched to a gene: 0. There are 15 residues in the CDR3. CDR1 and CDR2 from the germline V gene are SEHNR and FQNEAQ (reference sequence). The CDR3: CASSLTSGNTGELFF. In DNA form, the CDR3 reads TGTGCCAGCAGCTTAACTAGCGGGAACACCGGGGAGCTGTTTTTT. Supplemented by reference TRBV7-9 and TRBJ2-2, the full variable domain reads DTGVSQNPRHKITKRGQNVTFRCDPISEHNRLYWYRQTLGQGPEFLTYFQNEAQLEKSRLLSDRFSAERPKGSFSTLEIQRTEQGDSAMYLCASSLTSGNTGELFFGEGSRLTVL.

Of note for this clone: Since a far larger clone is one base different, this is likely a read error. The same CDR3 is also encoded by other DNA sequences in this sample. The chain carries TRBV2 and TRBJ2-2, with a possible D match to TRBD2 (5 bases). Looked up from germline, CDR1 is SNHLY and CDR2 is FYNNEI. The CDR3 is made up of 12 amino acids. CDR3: CASSVTARELFF. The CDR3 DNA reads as TGTGCCAGCAGTGTGACCGCCCGGGAACTGTTTTTT. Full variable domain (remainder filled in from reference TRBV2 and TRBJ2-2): EPEVTQTPSHQVTQMGQEVILRCVPISNHLYFYWYRQILGQKVEFLVSFYNNEISEKSEIFDDQFSVERPDGSNFTLKIRSTKLEDSAMYFCASSVTARELFFGEGSRLTVL.

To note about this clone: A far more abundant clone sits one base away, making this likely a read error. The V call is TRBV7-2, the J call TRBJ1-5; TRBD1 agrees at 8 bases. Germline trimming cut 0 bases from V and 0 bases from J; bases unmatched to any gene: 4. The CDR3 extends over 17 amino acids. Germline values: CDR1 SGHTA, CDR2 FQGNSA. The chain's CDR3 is CASSLAAGGSSNQPQHF. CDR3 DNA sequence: TGTGCCAGCAGCTTAGCAGCAGGGGGCAGTAGCAATCAGCCCCAGCATTTT.

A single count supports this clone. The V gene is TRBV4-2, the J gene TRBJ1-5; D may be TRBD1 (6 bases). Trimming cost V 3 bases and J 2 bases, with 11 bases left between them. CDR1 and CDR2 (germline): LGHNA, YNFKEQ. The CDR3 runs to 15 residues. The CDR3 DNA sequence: TGTGCCAGCAGCCAGACAGGCGGAGGCAATCAGCCCCAGCATTTT. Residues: CASSQTGGGNQPQHF.

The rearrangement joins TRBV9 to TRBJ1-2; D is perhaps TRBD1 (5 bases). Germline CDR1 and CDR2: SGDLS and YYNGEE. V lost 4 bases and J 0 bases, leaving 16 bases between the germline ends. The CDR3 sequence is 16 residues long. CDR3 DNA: TGTGCCAGCAGCCCACAAGGGGAAAGGACTAACTATGGCTACACCTTC. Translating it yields CASSPQGERTNYGYTF.

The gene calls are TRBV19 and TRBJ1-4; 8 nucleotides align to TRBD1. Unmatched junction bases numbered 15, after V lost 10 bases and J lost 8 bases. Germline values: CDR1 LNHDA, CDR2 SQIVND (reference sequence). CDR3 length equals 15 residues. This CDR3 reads CATTPRRGTGEKLFF. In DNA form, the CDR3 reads TGTGCCACCACCCCCCGTCGTGGGACAGGAGAAAAACTGTTTTTT. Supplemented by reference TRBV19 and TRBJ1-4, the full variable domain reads DGGITQSPKYLFRKEGQNVTLSCEQNLNHDAMYWYRQDPGQGLRLIYYSQIVNDFQKGDIAEGYSVSREKKESFPLTVTSAQKNPTAFYLCATTPRRGTGEKLFFGSGTQLSVL.

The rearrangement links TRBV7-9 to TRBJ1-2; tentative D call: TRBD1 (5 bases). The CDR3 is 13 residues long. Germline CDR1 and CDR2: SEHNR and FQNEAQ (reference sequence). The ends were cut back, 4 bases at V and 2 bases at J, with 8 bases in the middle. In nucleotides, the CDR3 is TGTGCCAGCAGCTCGGACACAAACTATGGCTACACCTTC. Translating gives CASSSDTNYGYTF.

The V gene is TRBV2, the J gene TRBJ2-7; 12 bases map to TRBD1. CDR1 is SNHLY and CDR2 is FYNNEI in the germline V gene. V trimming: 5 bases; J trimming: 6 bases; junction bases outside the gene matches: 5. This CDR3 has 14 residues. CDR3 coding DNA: TGTGCCAGCAGTTGGGGACAGGGGGCCCCCGAGCAGTACTTC. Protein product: CASSWGQGAPEQYF. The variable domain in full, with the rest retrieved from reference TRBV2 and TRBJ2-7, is EPEVTQTPSHQVTQMGQEVILRCVPISNHLYFYWYRQILGQKVEFLVSFYNNEISEKSEIFDDQFSVERPDGSNFTLKIRSTKLEDSAMYFCASSWGQGAPEQYFGPGTRLTVT.

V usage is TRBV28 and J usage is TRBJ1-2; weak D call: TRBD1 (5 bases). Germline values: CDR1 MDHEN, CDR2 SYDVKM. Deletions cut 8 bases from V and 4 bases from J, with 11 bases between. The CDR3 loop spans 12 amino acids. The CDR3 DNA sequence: TGTGCCAGCGGGTTGGGGCTCTATGGCTACACCTTC. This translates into CASGLGLYGYTF.

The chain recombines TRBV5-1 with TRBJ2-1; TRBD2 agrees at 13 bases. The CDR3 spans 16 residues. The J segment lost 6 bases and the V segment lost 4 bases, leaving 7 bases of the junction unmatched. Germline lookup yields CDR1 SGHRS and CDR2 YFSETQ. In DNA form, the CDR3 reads TGCGCCAGCAGCGGCTGGACTAGCGGGAGTGGCAATGAGCAGTTCTTC. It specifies CASSGWTSGSGNEQFF.

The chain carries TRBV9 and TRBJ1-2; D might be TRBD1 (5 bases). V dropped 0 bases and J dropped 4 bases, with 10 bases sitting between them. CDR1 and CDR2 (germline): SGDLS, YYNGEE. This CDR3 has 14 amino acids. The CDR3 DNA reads TGTGCCAGCAGCGTAGCGACAGATGGCTATGGCTACACCTTC. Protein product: CASSVATDGYGYTF.

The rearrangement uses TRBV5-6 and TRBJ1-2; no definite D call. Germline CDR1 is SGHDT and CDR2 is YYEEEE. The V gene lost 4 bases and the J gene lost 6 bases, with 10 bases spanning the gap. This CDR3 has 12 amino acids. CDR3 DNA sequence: TGTGCCAGCAGCAGATCCGGGGATGGCTACACCTTC. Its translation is CASSRSGDGYTF.

CDR3 region: CASSTRGGQGMNEQFF. The CDR3 bases are TGTGCCAGCAGCACACGTGGGGGACAGGGTATGAATGAGCAGTTCTTC. The chain employs TRBV9 and TRBJ2-1; 9 bases are a match to TRBD1. Germline CDR1 reads SGDLS; CDR2 reads YYNGEE. The V segment lost 4 bases and the J segment 7 bases; nucleotides outside the gene matches: 12. The length of the CDR3 is 16 residues.

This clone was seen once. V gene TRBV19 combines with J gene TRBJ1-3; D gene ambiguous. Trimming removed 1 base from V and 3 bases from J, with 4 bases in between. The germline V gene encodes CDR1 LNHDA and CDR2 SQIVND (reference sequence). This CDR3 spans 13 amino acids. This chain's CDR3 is CASSIGGGNTIYF. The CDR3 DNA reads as TGTGCCAGTAGTATAGGAGGTGGAAACACCATATATTTT.

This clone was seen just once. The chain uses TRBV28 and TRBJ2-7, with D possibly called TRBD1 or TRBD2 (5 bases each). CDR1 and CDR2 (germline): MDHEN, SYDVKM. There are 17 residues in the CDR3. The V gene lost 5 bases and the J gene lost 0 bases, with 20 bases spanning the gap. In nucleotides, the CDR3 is TGTGCCAGCAGTCTACCTCCCGGGACGTCAAGCTCCTACGAGCAGTACTTC. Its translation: CASSLPPGTSSSYEQYF. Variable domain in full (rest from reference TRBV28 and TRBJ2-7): DVKVTQSSRYLVKRTGEKVFLECVQDMDHENMFWYRQDPGLGLRLIYFSYDVKMKEKGDIPEGYSVSREKKERFSLILESASTNQTSMYLCASSLPPGTSSSYEQYFGPGTRLTVT.

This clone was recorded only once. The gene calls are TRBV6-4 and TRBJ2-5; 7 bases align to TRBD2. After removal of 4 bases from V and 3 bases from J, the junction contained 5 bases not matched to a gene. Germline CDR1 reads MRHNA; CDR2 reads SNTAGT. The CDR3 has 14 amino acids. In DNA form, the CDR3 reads TGTGCCAGCAGTGCCCTGGGAGGGGAAGAGACCCAGTACTTC. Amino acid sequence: CASSALGGEETQYF.

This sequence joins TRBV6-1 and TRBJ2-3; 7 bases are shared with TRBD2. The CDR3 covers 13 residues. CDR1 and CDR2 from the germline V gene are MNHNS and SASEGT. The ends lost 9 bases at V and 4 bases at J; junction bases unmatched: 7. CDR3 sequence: CASRGRRADTQYF. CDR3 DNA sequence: TGTGCCAGTCGCGGGAGAAGGGCAGATACGCAGTATTTT.

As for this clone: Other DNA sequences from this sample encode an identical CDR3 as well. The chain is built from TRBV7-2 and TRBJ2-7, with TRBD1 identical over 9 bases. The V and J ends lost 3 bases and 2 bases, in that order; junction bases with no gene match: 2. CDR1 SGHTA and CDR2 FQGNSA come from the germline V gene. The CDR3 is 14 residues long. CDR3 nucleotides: TGTGCCAGCAGCTTCCGACAGGGGGCCTACGAGCAGTACTTC. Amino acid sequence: CASSFRQGAYEQYF.